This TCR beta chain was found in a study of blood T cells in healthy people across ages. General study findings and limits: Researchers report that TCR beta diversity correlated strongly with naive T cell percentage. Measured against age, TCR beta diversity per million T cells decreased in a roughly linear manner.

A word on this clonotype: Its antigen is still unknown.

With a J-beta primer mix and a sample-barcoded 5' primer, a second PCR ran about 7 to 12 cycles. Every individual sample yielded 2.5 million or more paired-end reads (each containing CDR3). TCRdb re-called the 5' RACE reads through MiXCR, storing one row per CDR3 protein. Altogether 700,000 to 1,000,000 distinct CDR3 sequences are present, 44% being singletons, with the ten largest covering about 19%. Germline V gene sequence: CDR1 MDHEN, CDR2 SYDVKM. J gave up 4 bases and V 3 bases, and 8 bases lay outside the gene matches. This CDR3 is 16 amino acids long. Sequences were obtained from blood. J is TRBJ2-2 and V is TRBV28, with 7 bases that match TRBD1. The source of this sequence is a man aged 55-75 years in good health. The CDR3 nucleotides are TGTGCCAGCAGTTTTCACAGGGGCGCGGGCACCGGGGAGCTGTTTTTT. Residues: CASSFHRGAGTGELFF.